What follows is one TCR beta chain and its context. The antigen is unknown. Using immunoSEQ multiplex PCR, the repertoire was profiled, and TCRdb retains in-frame clones only, with some absent. The table includes 27,000 or so clones, 60% to 80% detected once. This sample was included in a study of T cell clonotyping in hematopoietic cell transplantation. Study-level background: Recipients' pretransplant samples followed cytoreduction. General study findings and limits: At the given depth, recipient repertoires were over 95% de novo clonotypes. Higher Inverse Simpson Index values in graft donor and pretransplant recipient predicted broader posttransplant TCR diversity.

As to time point: recipient sample about 28 days before transplant, after cytoreduction. Recipient blood drawn about 28 days pretransplant and days 30, 100, 180 after. The TCR originated in a man aged 45-60 years with myelodysplastic syndrome. Some clones in this sample may be carry-over from other donors' samples. The sequenced sample was peripheral blood mononuclear cells, obtained before stem cell transplant.

The CDR3 protein is CASSSPGARANTEAFF. CDR3 in DNA: TGTGCCAGCAGTTCCCCCGGGGCGCGGGCGAACACTGAAGCTTTCTTT. J is TRBJ1-1 and V is TRBV28, with D possibly being TRBD1 (5 bases). The germline gives CDR1 MDHEN, CDR2 SYDVKM. CDR3 length: 16 amino acids. Between the trimmed V and J ends, which lost 4 bases and 1 base, there was a span of 16 bases. Drawing the rest from reference TRBV28 and TRBJ1-1, the complete variable domain is DVKVTQSSRYLVKRTGEKVFLECVQDMDHENMFWYRQDPGLGLRLIYFSYDVKMKEKGDIPEGYSVSREKKERFSLILESASTNQTSMYLCASSSPGARANTEAFFGQGTRLTVV.